The entry that follows covers one TCR beta chain sequence. Its antigen is not identified. This CDR3 spans 13 amino acids. The ends were cut back, 1 base at V and 3 bases at J, with 7 bases in the middle. CDR1 is MGHDK, CDR2 SYGVNS, per germline. The sample belongs to a study of cytomegalovirus exposure and HLA in healthy donors. 13 Jbeta primers and 60 Vbeta primers were used for the PCR. Only in-frame clones appear in the TCRdb table, and some are missing; sequencing was by immunoSEQ multiplex PCR. Of about 200,000 clones in the sample, roughly 85% are singletons; the top ten hold roughly 4.5%. Study findings and constraints: Within an earlier analysis, most TCR beta V segments proved productive either about 90% or about 30% of the time. CMV serostatus stood as the only immune exposure information on hand. Later analysis associated a missense DCLRE1C variant with TCR beta V- and J-gene trimming.

Material: PBMCs. This clonotype was obtained from a woman aged 25 to 45 in good health and CMV-seropositive. The chain carries TRBV25-1 and TRBJ2-7; D is undetermined. CDR3 in amino acids: CASSESLVYEQYF. Here the CDR3 DNA reads TGTGCCAGCAGTGAATCCTTAGTCTACGAGCAGTACTTC.